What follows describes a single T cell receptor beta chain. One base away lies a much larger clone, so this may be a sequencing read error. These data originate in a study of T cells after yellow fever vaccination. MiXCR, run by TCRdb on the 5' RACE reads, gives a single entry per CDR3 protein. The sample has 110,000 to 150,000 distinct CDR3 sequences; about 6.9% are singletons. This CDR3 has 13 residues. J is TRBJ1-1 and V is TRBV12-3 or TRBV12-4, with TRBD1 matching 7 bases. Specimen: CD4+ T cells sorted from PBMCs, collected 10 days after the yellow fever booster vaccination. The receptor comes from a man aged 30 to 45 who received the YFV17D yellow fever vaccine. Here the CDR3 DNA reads TGTGCCAGCAGCCGGGACAGATCCACTGAATCTTTCTTT. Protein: CASSRDRSTESFF.